These T cell receptor beta chains were read from a single sample in a study of T cell changes during pregnancy in multiple sclerosis. Libraries were prepared by immunoSEQ multiplex PCR; TCRdb keeps only in-frame clonotypes and omits some of them. In the table there are 58,000 or so clones, about 90% of which are singletons. The specimen comprised CD4+ T cells from peripheral blood mononuclear cells, sampled in the third trimester of pregnancy. Every receptor here comes from a female donor with multiple sclerosis, enrolled in a pregnancy study. The CDR3 runs from the conserved cysteine through the conserved F or W. A D gene is named only where the DNA matches it firmly. Clone sizes are given selectively: once, few, many, or a class where the clone is expanded.

J: TRBJ1-1
size: NA
V: TRBV14
D: NA
DNA: TGTGCCAGCAGCCGAGAACAGGGCACTGAAGCTTTCTTT
CDR3: CASSREQGTEAFF

J: TRBJ2-2
size: NA
V: TRBV12-5
D: TRBD1
DNA: TGTGCTAGTGGTTTGGTACAGGGGGCAAACACCGGGGAGCTGTTTTTT
CDR3: CASGLVQGANTGELFF

J: TRBJ2-7
size: NA
V: TRBV11-2
D: TRBD1
DNA: TGTGCCAGCAGGGGACAGGAGCAGTACTTC
CDR3: CASRGQEQYF

J: TRBJ2-7
size: NA
V: TRBV7-2
D: NA
DNA: TGTGCCAGCAGCTTACCTCCAGCGGGTGAGCAGTACTTC
CDR3: CASSLPPAGEQYF

J: TRBJ2-7
size: NA
V: TRBV10-3
D: TRBD1
DNA: TGTGCCATCAGTGAGACAGGGGGGCAATTCGAGCAGTACTTC
CDR3: CAISETGGQFEQYF

J: TRBJ1-4
size: NA
V: TRBV18
D: NA
DNA: TGTGCCAGCTCAACGGCGGCTAATGAAAAACTGTTTTTT
CDR3: CASSTAANEKLFF

J: TRBJ2-2
size: NA
V: TRBV14
D: TRBD1
DNA: TGTGCCAGCAGCAAGGCACCAGGACAGGGCAGCACCGGGGAGCTGTTTTTT
CDR3: CASSKAPGQGSTGELFF

J: TRBJ2-5
size: NA
V: TRBV5-1
D: NA
DNA: TGCGCCAGCAGCTCGACTAGTGAGGCGACCCAGTACTTC
CDR3: CASSSTSEATQYF

J: TRBJ2-7
size: NA
V: TRBV15
D: TRBD1
DNA: TGTGCCACCAGCACACCGGGACAGGGTACCAAGCAGTACTTC
CDR3: CATSTPGQGTKQYF

J: TRBJ1-4
size: NA
V: TRBV19
D: TRBD1
DNA: TGTGCCAGTAGGAAACAGGGGGCATCAACTAATGAAAAACTGTTTTTT
CDR3: CASRKQGASTNEKLFF

J: TRBJ1-1
size: NA
V: TRBV18
D: NA
DNA: TGTGCCAGCTCACCGGGACAGAACACTGAAGCTTTCTTT
CDR3: CASSPGQNTEAFF

J: TRBJ1-1
size: few
V: TRBV10-3
D: TRBD1
DNA: TGTGCCATCAGTGCGGGACAGGGGAACACTGAAGCTTTCTTT
CDR3: CAISAGQGNTEAFF

J: TRBJ2-1
size: NA
V: TRBV7-3
D: TRBD2
DNA: TGTGCCAGCAGCTTAATCGGAGGGATTCGACTCACTAGCGGGGGGAATGAGCAGTTCTTC
CDR3: CASSLIGGIRLTSGGNEQFF